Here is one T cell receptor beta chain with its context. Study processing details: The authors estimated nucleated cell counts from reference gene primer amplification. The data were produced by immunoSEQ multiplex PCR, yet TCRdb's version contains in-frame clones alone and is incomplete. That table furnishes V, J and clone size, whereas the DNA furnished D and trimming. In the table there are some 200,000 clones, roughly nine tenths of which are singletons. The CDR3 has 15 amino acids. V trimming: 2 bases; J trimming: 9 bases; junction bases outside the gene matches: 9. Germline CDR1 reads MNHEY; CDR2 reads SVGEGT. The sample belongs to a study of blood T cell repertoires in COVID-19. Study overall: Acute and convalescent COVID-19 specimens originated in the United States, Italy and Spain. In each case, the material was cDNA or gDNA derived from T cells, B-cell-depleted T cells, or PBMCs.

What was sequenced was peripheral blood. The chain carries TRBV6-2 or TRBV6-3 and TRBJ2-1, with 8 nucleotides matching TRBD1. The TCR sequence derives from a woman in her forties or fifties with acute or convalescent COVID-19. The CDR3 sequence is CASSYPGTGSTEQFF. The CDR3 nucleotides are TGTGCCAGCAGTTACCCCGGGACAGGATCTACTGAGCAGTTCTTC.